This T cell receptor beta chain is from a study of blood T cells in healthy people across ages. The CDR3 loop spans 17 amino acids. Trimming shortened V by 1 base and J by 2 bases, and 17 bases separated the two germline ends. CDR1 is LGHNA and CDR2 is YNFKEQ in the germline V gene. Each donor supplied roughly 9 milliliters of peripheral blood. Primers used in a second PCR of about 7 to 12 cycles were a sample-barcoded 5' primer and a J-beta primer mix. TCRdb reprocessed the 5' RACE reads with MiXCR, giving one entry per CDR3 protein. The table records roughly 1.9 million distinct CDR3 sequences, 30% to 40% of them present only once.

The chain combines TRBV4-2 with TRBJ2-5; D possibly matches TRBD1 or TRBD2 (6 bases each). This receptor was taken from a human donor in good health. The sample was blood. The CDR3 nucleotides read TGTGCCAGCAGCCAAGGGGGGGCAAGGGACTTACAAGAGACCCAGTACTTC. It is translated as CASSQGGARDLQETQYF.